A selection of T cell receptor beta chains follows, all from one sample in a study of blood T cells in healthy people across ages. TCRdb used MiXCR to reprocess the 5' RACE reads, holding one entry per CDR3 protein. The repertoire includes around 1,800,000 distinct CDR3 sequences, roughly 43% of them detected once, and roughly 23% sits in the top ten. The sample taken for sequencing was blood. The receptors here all came from a human donor in good health. Both conserved end residues are trimmed from each CDR3. The order of the fields is V gene, D gene, CDR3 protein. A D gene is named only where the DNA matches it firmly.

V gene: TRBV27
D gene: TRBD1
CDR3 protein: ATGQGFYEQY

V gene: TRBV7-8
D gene: .
CDR3 protein: ASSLTPAQY

V gene: TRBV27
D gene: TRBD1
CDR3 protein: ASSLLTGSYGYT

V gene: TRBV5-1
D gene: .
CDR3 protein: ASSLGPRLEETQY

V gene: TRBV12-3/TRBV12-4
D gene: .
CDR3 protein: ASRDGPPGANVLT

V gene: TRBV18
D gene: .
CDR3 protein: ASSPGVGDEQY

V gene: TRBV7-2
D gene: .
CDR3 protein: ASRPDRSPNYGYT

V gene: TRBV29-1
D gene: .
CDR3 protein: SARENTGELF

V gene: TRBV24-1
D gene: TRBD1
CDR3 protein: ATSDAGQGTINEQF

V gene: TRBV28
D gene: .
CDR3 protein: AGSRSSYNEQF

V gene: TRBV29-1
D gene: TRBD1
CDR3 protein: SVEVYRGKAGSGANVLT

V gene: TRBV12-3/TRBV12-4
D gene: .
CDR3 protein: ASSSAGGPHYGYT